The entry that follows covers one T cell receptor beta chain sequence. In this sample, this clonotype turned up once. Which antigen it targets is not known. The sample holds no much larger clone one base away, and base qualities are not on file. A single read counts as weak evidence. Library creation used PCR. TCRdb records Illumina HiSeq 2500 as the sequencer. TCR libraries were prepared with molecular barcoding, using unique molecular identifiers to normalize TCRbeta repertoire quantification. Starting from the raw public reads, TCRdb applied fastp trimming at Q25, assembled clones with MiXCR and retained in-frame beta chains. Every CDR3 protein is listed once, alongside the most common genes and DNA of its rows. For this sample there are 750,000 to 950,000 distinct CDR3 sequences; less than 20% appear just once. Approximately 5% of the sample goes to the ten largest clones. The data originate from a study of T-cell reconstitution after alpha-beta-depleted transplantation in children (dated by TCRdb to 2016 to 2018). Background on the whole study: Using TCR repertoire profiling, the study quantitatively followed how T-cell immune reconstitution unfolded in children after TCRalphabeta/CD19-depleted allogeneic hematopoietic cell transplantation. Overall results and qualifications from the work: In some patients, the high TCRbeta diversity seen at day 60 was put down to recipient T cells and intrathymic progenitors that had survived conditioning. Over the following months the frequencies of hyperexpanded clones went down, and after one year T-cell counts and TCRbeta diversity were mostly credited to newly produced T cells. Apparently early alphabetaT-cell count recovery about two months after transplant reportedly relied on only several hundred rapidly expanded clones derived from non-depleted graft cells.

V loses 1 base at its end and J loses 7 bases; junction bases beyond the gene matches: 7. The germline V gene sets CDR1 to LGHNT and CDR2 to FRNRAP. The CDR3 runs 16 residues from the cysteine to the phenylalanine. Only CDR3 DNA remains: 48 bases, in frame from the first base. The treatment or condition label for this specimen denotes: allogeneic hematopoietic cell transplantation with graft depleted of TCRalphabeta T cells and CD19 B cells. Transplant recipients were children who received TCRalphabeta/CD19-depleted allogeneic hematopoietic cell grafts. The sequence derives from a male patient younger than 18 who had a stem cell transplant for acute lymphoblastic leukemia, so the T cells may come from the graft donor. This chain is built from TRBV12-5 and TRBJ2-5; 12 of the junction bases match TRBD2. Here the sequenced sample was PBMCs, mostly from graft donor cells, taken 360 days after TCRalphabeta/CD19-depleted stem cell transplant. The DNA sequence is TGTGCTAGTGGTTTGGCCTCTAGCGGGAGGGGGGCGACCCAGTACTTC. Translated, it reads CASGLASSGRGATQYF.